This section outlines one T cell receptor beta chain sequence together with its context. What this receptor recognizes is not known. Base qualities are missing; no much larger clone stands one base away. Enrolling through a virtual design, the prospective study's participants ranged in age from roughly 18 to 89 years and lived across roughly 23 United States geographic areas. Cohort assignment in the prospective study relied on participant-reported clinical history from a screening survey and a study questionnaire. Exposed participants had been in contact with someone with a PCR-confirmed or clinician-diagnosed COVID-19 case within 2 weeks of study entry. Mobile phlebotomists in the prospective study collected whole blood, serum and a nasopharyngeal or oropharyngeal swab from every participant. Additional blood draws and questionnaires over an approximately two-month period could optionally be provided by prospective study participants. Prospective study blood samples were shipped either frozen or at room temperature before DNA extraction.

The V end loses 5 bases and the J end loses 5 bases, and a stretch of 12 bases separates them. The CDR3 spans 13 residues, from the cysteine through the phenylalanine. Of all the DNA, just the CDR3 is kept, 39 bases in frame from base 1. TCRbeta CDR3 regions were amplified from genomic DNA using the immunoSEQ Assay, a bias-controlled multiplex PCR. The paper's data handling went like this. Nucleated cell counts per sample were estimated from amplification of reference gene primers within the assay. Sequence reads were collapsed and filtered to measure the absolute abundance of every unique TCRbeta CDR3 rearrangement. Productive Simpson clonality was computed per sample as the square root of Simpson's diversity index over productive rearrangements. Held by TCRdb, this immuneACCESS table contains in-frame sequences only and omits some clones. Under half of the omission traces to an unresolved V gene where checked; the cause of the rest is unknown. That table is the source of V, J and clone size, and D and trimming were worked out from the DNA. Here the sample has hundreds of thousands of clones; roughly 80% occur a single time. The ten most abundant clones make up about 5% of the sample.

This specimen comes from a study of blood T cell repertoires in COVID-19 (TCRdb year 2020). Some background on the complete study: Collaborator samples came from the United States, Italy and Spain and covered acute and convalescent phases of COVID-19. A freely available public database, intended as a resource for researchers studying the immune response to SARS-CoV-2, is where the repertoires were released. The samples were drawn from two sources: the first 160 participants of the ongoing ImmuneRACE study, and 1,000 to 1,500 subjects contributed by 6 global collaborators. A de-identified subject ID, COVID-19 status, age in years and sex were almost always included in the sample metadata. Subjects who had been exposed to COVID-19, were actively infected with it, or had recovered from it provided the deeply sampled blood TCRbeta repertoires that made up the dataset. Where available, HLA class I and class II types were taken from metadata supplied by the sample provider and were not determined by assay-based typing. The prospective study material was composed of cDNA or gDNA derived from T cells, B-cell-depleted T cells, or PBMCs. Results the study describes overall, beyond this receptor: Clinical and demographic metadata were provided uncurated, with the amount varying by source and participant.

The chain uses TRBV12-3 or TRBV12-4 and TRBJ2-5; a tentative D call is TRBD1 (5 bases match). The sequence was collected from a man aged 40-49 years who had been exposed to COVID-19. The sample comprised PBMCs or T cells enriched from blood (not recorded which). The CDR3 reads as follows: CASSLQGVETQYF. The DNA sequence reads TGTGCCAGCAGTCTTCAGGGTGTGGAGACCCAGTACTTC.